This T cell receptor (beta chain) was recorded in a study of blood T cell repertoires in COVID-19 (dated by TCRdb to the early 2020s). A note on the overall study: Collaborator samples came from the United States, Italy and Spain and covered acute and convalescent phases of COVID-19. The material from the prospective study consisted of cDNA or gDNA derived from T cells, B-cell-depleted T cells, or PBMCs. The dataset comprised deeply sampled blood TCRbeta repertoires from subjects exposed to, actively infected with, or recovered from COVID-19. A freely available public database, intended as a resource for researchers studying the immune response to SARS-CoV-2, is where the repertoires were released. Samples were obtained from the ongoing ImmuneRACE study (first 160 participants) and from about 1,300 subjects provided by 6 global collaborators. A de-identified subject ID, COVID-19 status, age in years and sex were almost always included in the sample metadata. Where HLA class I and class II types were available, the types were taken from metadata supplied by the sample provider, not from assay-based typing.

As for this clone: Its specific antigen is unknown. Base qualities are not recorded, but no much larger clone differs from it by a single base.

TCRbeta CDR3 regions were amplified from genomic DNA using the immunoSEQ Assay, a bias-controlled multiplex PCR. The authors' analysis ran thus. Nucleated cell counts per sample were estimated from amplification of reference gene primers within the assay. Sequence reads were collapsed and filtered to measure the absolute abundance of every unique TCRbeta CDR3 rearrangement. Productive Simpson clonality was computed per sample as the square root of Simpson's diversity index over productive rearrangements. TCRdb obtained this table from immuneACCESS and retained in-frame rearrangements with V and J assigned. These tables miss some clones; where compared with another copy, unresolved V genes account for less than half of the shortfall, and the remainder is unexplained. Clonal size and the V and J genes are those of that table, whereas D and trimming came from the DNA. The sample table lists a few hundred thousand clones, roughly 87% of them with a count of one. More than 1% of the sample is taken by the ten largest.

Between the V and J ends, shortened by 10 bases and 0 bases respectively, the junction contains 13 bases. CDR1 and CDR2 are drawn from the germline V gene: MNHEY, SVGAGI. The CDR3 runs 14 residues from the cysteine to the phenylalanine. The kept DNA is CDR3 alone, 42 bases in frame from the first base. Summary of the overall study and its limitations: Clinical and demographic metadata were provided uncurated, with the amount varying by source and participant.

Participants in the prospective study were aged 18 to 89 years, lived in some 24 United States geographic areas, and enrolled through a virtual design. To assign participants to cohorts, the prospective study relied on clinical history that participants themselves reported in a screening survey and a study questionnaire. For ImmuneRACE Cohort 3, a participant was defined as recovered based on two consecutive negative NP/OP PCR tests, clearance by a healthcare professional, or resolution of symptoms. Mobile phlebotomists in the prospective study collected whole blood, serum and a nasopharyngeal or oropharyngeal swab from every participant. Participants in the prospective study had the option to provide additional blood draws and questionnaires over an approximately 2-month period. Blood samples from the prospective study were shipped frozen or at room temperature prior to DNA extraction.

The rearrangement joined TRBV6-5 to TRBJ1-3; the D gene cannot be named for sure. The sequence came from a woman aged 25 to 45 who had recovered from COVID-19. What was sequenced was PBMCs or T cells enriched from blood (not recorded which). DNA sequence: TGTGCCACGTATGACCGGAGCTCTGGAAACACCATATATTTT. It is translated as CATYDRSSGNTIYF.